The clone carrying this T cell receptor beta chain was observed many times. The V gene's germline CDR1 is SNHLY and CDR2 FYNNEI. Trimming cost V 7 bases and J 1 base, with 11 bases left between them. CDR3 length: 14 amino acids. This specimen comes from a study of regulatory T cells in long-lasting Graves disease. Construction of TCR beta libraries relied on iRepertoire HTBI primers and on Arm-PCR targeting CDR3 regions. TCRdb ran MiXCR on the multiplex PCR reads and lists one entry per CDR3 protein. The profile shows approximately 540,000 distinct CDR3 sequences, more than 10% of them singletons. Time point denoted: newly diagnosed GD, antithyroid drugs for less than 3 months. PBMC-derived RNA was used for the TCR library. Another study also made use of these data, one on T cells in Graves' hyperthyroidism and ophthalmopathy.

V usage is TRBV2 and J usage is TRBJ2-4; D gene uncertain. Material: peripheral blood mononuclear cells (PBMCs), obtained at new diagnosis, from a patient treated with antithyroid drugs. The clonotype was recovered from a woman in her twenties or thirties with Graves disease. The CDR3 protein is CASKRGEAKNIQYF. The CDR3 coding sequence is TGTGCCAGCAAAAGAGGAGAGGCCAAAAACATTCAGTACTTC.